The 26 T cell receptor beta chains listed next were all sequenced from one sample in a study of blood T cell repertoires in COVID-19. The assay was immunoSEQ multiplex PCR, and TCRdb's table has in-frame clones only and misses some. The data show some 200,000 clones, 81% seen once. The sample comprised peripheral blood. These receptors all come from a woman in her thirties or forties with COVID-19, enrolled during active disease.

With regard to this clone: The junction does not match germline at one end; this may be a read error. The genes are TRBV7-7 and TRBJ2-1, with 7 bases fitting TRBD2. Germline CDR1 is SSHAT and CDR2 is FNYEAQ (reference sequence). The CDR3 totals 13 residues. CDR3 sequence reads: CASSLTGTTNRFF. CDR3 DNA: TGTGCTAGCAGCTTAACCGGGACTACCAATAGGTTCTTC. Looking up the rest from reference TRBV7-7 and TRBJ2-1 gives the full variable domain: GAGVSQSPRYKVTKRGQDVTLRCDPISSHATLYWYQQALGQGPEFLTYFNYEAQPDKSGLPSDRFSAERPEGSISTLTIQRTEQRDSAMYRCASSLTGTTNRFFGPGTRLTVL.

This clone was seen only once. The chain couples TRBV19 to TRBJ2-7; D might be TRBD2 (6 bases). The CDR3 contains 13 residues. Trimming took 6 bases from V and 6 from J, leaving 15 bases between them. CDR1 is LNHDA, CDR2 SQIVND, per germline (reference sequence). The CDR3 DNA follows: TGTGCCAGTAGCTTAGTACCGGGAGTCGAGCAGTACGTC. Translation: CASSLVPGVEQYV.

J is TRBJ2-5 and V is TRBV7-3; 7 nucleotides align to TRBD2. This CDR3 is 13 amino acids long. Germline V CDR1 and CDR2: SGHTA, FQGTGA. Trimming took 1 base from V and 5 from J; bases not matched to a gene: 1. The CDR3 is CASSLNGGETQYF. CDR3 coding DNA: TGTGCCAGCAGCTTAAACGGGGGGGAGACCCAGTACTTC. The full variable domain, rest sourced from reference TRBV7-3 and TRBJ2-5, is GAGVSQTPSNKVTEKGKYVELRCDPISGHTALYWYRQSLGQGPEFLIYFQGTGAADDSGLPNDRFFAVRPEGSVSTLKIQRTERGDSAVYLCASSLNGGETQYFGPGTRLLVL.

The chain links TRBV18 to TRBJ1-1, with D uncertain. The CDR3 is 12 residues long. The germline V and J ends were trimmed by 5 bases and 7 bases, with 11 bases remaining between them. Germline lookup yields CDR1 KGHSH and CDR2 LQKENI. CDR3 amino acids: CASSVHRDEAFF. CDR3 coding DNA: TGTGCCAGCTCAGTCCACAGAGATGAAGCTTTCTTT.

V is TRBV30 and J is TRBJ2-5; 8 bases fit TRBD1. V lost 0 bases, J lost 7 bases, and 7 bases stayed unmatched. The CDR3 totals 14 residues. Germline-derived CDR1 and CDR2 are GTSNPN and SVGIG (reference sequence). CDR3 sequence (DNA): TGTGCCTGGAGTGTGCCAGGGGGCGTTGCGACCCAGTACTTC. The encoded protein is CAWSVPGGVATQYF.

The chain carries TRBV12-3 or TRBV12-4 and TRBJ1-1, with D hard to call. The CDR3 is 12 residues long. Trimming cost V 0 bases and J 10 bases, with 9 bases left between them. As DNA, the CDR3 is TGTGCCAGCAGTTTAGCGTCAGGTCGAGCTTTCTTT. It encodes CASSLASGRAFF.

This rearrangement joins TRBV19 to TRBJ1-1, with D possibly being TRBD1 (6 bases). Trimming removed 6 bases at V and 5 bases at J, with 19 bases between. The CDR3 has 15 amino acids. CDR1 is LNHDA and CDR2 is SQIVND in the germline V gene (reference sequence). The CDR3, as DNA: TGTGCCAGTAGACCTTCTTGGGGGAGGGGGACTGAAGCTTTCTTT. As protein: CASRPSWGRGTEAFF. Drawing the rest from reference TRBV19 and TRBJ1-1, the complete variable domain is DGGITQSPKYLFRKEGQNVTLSCEQNLNHDAMYWYRQDPGQGLRLIYYSQIVNDFQKGDIAEGYSVSREKKESFPLTVTSAQKNPTAFYLCASRPSWGRGTEAFFGQGTRLTVV.

In its sample, this clone was seen once. This chain connects TRBV12-3 or TRBV12-4 to TRBJ2-7; D perhaps matches TRBD1 (6 bases). The CDR3 covers 12 residues. V was clipped by 3 bases and J by 12 bases, with 15 bases between them. DNA for the CDR3: TGTGCCAGCAGTTTTGGTGGTCAGGGGCTGTACGTC. Its translation: CASSFGGQGLYV.

Remarks on this clone: The same CDR3 is also encoded by other DNA sequences in this sample. The chain carries TRBV11-3 and TRBJ2-7; 8 bases are a match to TRBD1. J was trimmed by 2 bases and V by 1 base; bases with no gene match: 1. Germline V gene data show CDR1 as SGHNT and CDR2 as YENEEA. There are 14 residues in the CDR3. The CDR3 DNA reads as TGTGCCAGCAGCTTAGGGACAGGGACCTACGAGCAGTACTTC. It is translated as CASSLGTGTYEQYF.

V and J are TRBV13 and TRBJ1-2; TRBD1 is a possible D gene (5 bases). This CDR3 has 12 amino acids. V was clipped by 5 bases and J by 13 bases, with 17 bases between them. Per germline, CDR1 PRHDT and CDR2 FYEKMQ (reference sequence). In DNA form, the CDR3 reads TGTGCCAGCAGCCCCCGGAACAGGCCGCTCACCTTC. The encoded protein is CASSPRNRPLTF.

This clone was detected only a few times. The same CDR3 arises from other DNA sequences in this sample as well. V is TRBV28 and J is TRBJ2-5, with D perhaps matching TRBD1 (6 bases). This CDR3 has 15 amino acids. Trimming took off 2 bases at V and 1 base at J, with 11 bases between the two ends. Germline-derived CDR1 and CDR2 are MDHEN and SYDVKM. The chain's CDR3 is CASSLPTGIQETQYF. CDR3 nucleotides: TGTGCCAGCAGTTTACCTACAGGGATCCAAGAGACCCAGTACTTC.

This clone was seen just once. CDR3 in amino acids: CAISGGPEDTQYF. The CDR3 bases are TGTGCCATCAGCGGAGGGCCGGAGGATACGCAGTATTTT. This sequence joins TRBV10-3 and TRBJ2-3; D may be TRBD2 (6 bases). In germline, CDR1 is ENHRY, CDR2 SYGVKD. V shed 6 bases and J shed 6 bases, with 13 bases lying between them. CDR3 length: 13 residues.

This clone was detected only once. The DNA of the CDR3 is TGCGCCAGCAGCTTGGAGAGGACAGGGGGGAGTCAGCCCCAGCATTTT. This codes for CASSLERTGGSQPQHF. The chain recombines TRBV5-1 with TRBJ1-5; 10 positions agree with TRBD1. Germline V gene sequence: CDR1 SGHRS, CDR2 YFSETQ. Unmatched junction bases numbered 6, after V lost 0 bases and J lost 6 bases. This CDR3 contains 16 residues.

The genes are TRBV11-1 and TRBJ2-6; D may be TRBD1 (5 bases). CDR3 length equals 16 residues. Deletions cut 5 bases from V and 3 bases from J, with 14 bases between. The germline V gene encodes CDR1 SGHAT and CDR2 FQDESV (reference sequence). DNA for the CDR3: TGTGCCAGCAGCCCCGGGTTTCAGGGTGGGGCCAACGTCCTGACTTTC. It translates to CASSPGFQGGANVLTF.

This clone was detected only a few times. This chain uses TRBV7-8 with TRBJ1-3; D ambiguous. This CDR3 spans 15 amino acids. The germline CDR1 and CDR2 sequences are SGHVS and FQNEAQ. The V gene lost 2 bases and the J gene lost 9 bases, with 17 bases spanning the gap. The CDR3 coding sequence is TGTGCCAGCAGCTTACCCCCAGGTTCCAGTGGCACCATATATTTT. Translated: CASSLPPGSSGTIYF.

The V and J genes are TRBV11-2 and TRBJ1-6; 7 bases are a match to TRBD1. Germline V lookup: CDR1 SGHAT, CDR2 FQNNGV. This CDR3 contains 15 residues. Germline trimming cut 5 bases from V and 7 bases from J; bases unmatched to any gene: 8. The CDR3 bases are TGTGCCAGCAGCGGATCCGGGACAGACAATTCACCCCTCCACTTT. Translating it yields CASSGSGTDNSPLHF.

The V call is TRBV7-8, the J call TRBJ1-6, with 8 bases lining up with TRBD1. The CDR3 has 16 residues. Germline loops: CDR1 SGHVS, CDR2 FQNEAQ. The V gene end was trimmed by 0 bases and the J gene end by 9 bases; junction bases not matched to a gene: 7. CDR3 nucleotide sequence: TGTGCCAGCAGCTTAGCGCAGGGGGCGCAGAGTTCACCCCTCCACTTT. Translated: CASSLAQGAQSSPLHF.

This chain uses TRBV10-3 with TRBJ1-3; 10 bases fit TRBD1. The CDR3 totals 14 residues. Germline CDR1 and CDR2: ENHRY and SYGVKD. J was trimmed by 8 bases and V by 6 bases; bases with no gene match: 7. The CDR3 DNA reads TGTGCCATCAGGGACGGGACAGGGGTGGACACCATATATTTT. As protein: CAIRDGTGVDTIYF.

The chain links TRBV6-5 to TRBJ2-3, with D perhaps matching TRBD2 (5 bases). Trimming pared 6 bases from V and 2 bases from J, leaving 12 bases between. Germline-derived CDR1 and CDR2 are MNHEY and SVGAGI. The CDR3 extends over 14 amino acids. The CDR3 DNA sequence: TGTGCCAGCAGCCAAGCGGAGACCACAGATACGCAGTATTTT. Protein: CASSQAETTDTQYF.

The chain carries TRBV24-1 and TRBJ2-5; TRBD2 aligns across 8 bases. V shed 3 bases, J shed 5 bases, and the junction held 1 base outside the gene matches. This CDR3 contains 13 residues. In germline, CDR1 is KGHDR, CDR2 SFDVKD. The CDR3 spells CATSDGGRETQYF. The CDR3 DNA sequence: TGTGCCACCAGTGATGGCGGGAGGGAGACCCAGTACTTC.

This clone was detected once. The V and J genes are TRBV3-1 (or the pseudogene TRBV3-2) and TRBJ1-3; weak D call: TRBD1 (6 bases). This CDR3 contains 15 residues. Germline V gene data show CDR1 as LGHDT and CDR2 as YNNKEL (reference sequence). Between the trimmed V and J ends, which lost 6 bases and 0 bases, there was a span of 12 bases. Here the CDR3 DNA reads TGTGCCAGCAGACACACAGGGCTCTCTGGAAACACCATATATTTT. This codes for CASRHTGLSGNTIYF.

This clone was observed a handful of times. This chain joins TRBV6-6 and TRBJ1-2; 12 bases match TRBD1. The CDR3 spans 17 residues. V shed 5 bases, J shed 4 bases, and the junction held 11 bases outside the gene matches. The germline V gene has CDR1 MNHNY and CDR2 SVGAGI (reference sequence). The chain's CDR3 is CASSPKTGTGGFYGYTF. CDR3 nucleotides: TGTGCCAGCAGTCCCAAGACCGGGACAGGGGGCTTCTATGGCTACACCTTC.

Only a few counts were recorded for this clone. The genes are TRBV28 and TRBJ2-7; 9 bases are a match to TRBD2. This CDR3 is 15 amino acids long. V trimming: 7 bases; J trimming: 8 bases; junction bases outside the gene matches: 15. Germline V gene lookup returns CDR1 MDHEN and CDR2 SYDVKM. The CDR3 DNA reads as TGTGCCAGCACCCAGACAGCGGGAGGAAGGTTCCAGCAGTACTTC. Its protein product is CASTQTAGGRFQQYF.

The gene calls are TRBV19 and TRBJ1-4, with 7 positions matching TRBD1. The CDR3 consists of 18 residues. The junction had 12 bases not matched to a gene; V was cut back by 3 bases and J by 2 bases. CDR1 and CDR2 from the germline V gene are LNHDA and SQIVND (reference sequence). CDR3 sequence (DNA): TGTGCCAGTAGTATGGGAAGGGGGCTCTTCGCGACTAATGAAAAACTGTTTTTT. Protein product: CASSMGRGLFATNEKLFF. Based on the CDR3 plus reference TRBV19 and TRBJ1-4, the full variable domain is DGGITQSPKYLFRKEGQNVTLSCEQNLNHDAMYWYRQDPGQGLRLIYYSQIVNDFQKGDIAEGYSVSREKKESFPLTVTSAQKNPTAFYLCASSMGRGLFATNEKLFFGSGTQLSVL.

This chain connects TRBV4-2 to TRBJ1-4, with TRBD1 matching 8 bases. The CDR3 length is 17 residues. Germline values: CDR1 LGHNA, CDR2 YNFKEQ. V gave up 6 bases and J gave up 4 bases; unmatched junction bases: 13. CDR3 protein: CASRHTPGGQNNEKLFF. DNA for the CDR3: TGTGCCAGCAGACACACCCCAGGGGGCCAGAATAATGAAAAACTGTTTTTT.

The V call is TRBV4-2, the J call TRBJ2-1; TRBD2 aligns across 14 bases. This CDR3 has 17 amino acids. The J segment lost 5 bases and the V segment lost 2 bases, leaving 5 bases of the junction unmatched. Germline-derived CDR1 and CDR2 are LGHNA and YNFKEQ. CDR3 sequence: CASSQKPGLAGDNEQFF. The CDR3 DNA is TGTGCCAGCAGCCAAAAGCCGGGACTAGCGGGGGACAATGAGCAGTTCTTC.